The 29 T cell receptor beta chains in this list originate from one sample, sequenced in a study of regulatory T cells in long-lasting Graves disease. Time point in this sample: newly diagnosed GD, antithyroid drugs for less than 3 months. Generation of the TCR library employed RNA extracted from PBMCs. The authors built TCR beta libraries using iRepertoire HTBI primers and Arm-PCR of CDR3 regions. TCRdb recomputed calls from the multiplex PCR reads with MiXCR, one row per CDR3 protein. The sample comprises 400,000 to 450,000 distinct CDR3 sequences, around 15% of which are singletons, and roughly a tenth rests with the top ten. These data also featured in a second study, about T cells in Graves' hyperthyroidism and ophthalmopathy.

The specimen was peripheral blood mononuclear cells (PBMCs), collected at new diagnosis, from a patient treated with antithyroid drugs. The receptors were gathered from a woman aged 25 to 39 with Graves disease.

This clonotype was observed many times. This CDR3 is CATRPSGSTDTQYF. The CDR3 DNA sequence: TGTGCCACCAGACCAAGCGGATCCACAGATACGCAGTATTTT. The chain employs TRBV24-1 and TRBJ2-3, with D perhaps matching TRBD2 (5 bases). Germline assignment: CDR1 KGHDR and CDR2 SFDVKD. V was trimmed by 7 bases and J by 2 bases, leaving 12 bases between them. The CDR3 sequence is 14 residues long.

This clonotype was counted at least ten times. The chain uses TRBV3-1 and TRBJ2-5; D gene uncertain. The CDR3 is 13 residues long. Trimming left V 1 base short and J 2 bases short, with 5 bases between. Germline V gives CDR1 LGHDT, CDR2 YNNKEL (reference sequence). The CDR3 loop reads CASSQAEQETQYF. DNA of the CDR3: TGTGCCAGCAGCCAAGCCGAACAAGAGACCCAGTACTTC.

This clonotype was counted between two and nine times. The gene calls are TRBV5-1 and TRBJ2-5, with 8 bases matching TRBD2. This CDR3 contains 15 residues. CDR1 is SGHRS, CDR2 YFSETQ, per germline. The junction had 12 bases not matched to a gene; V was cut back by 4 bases and J by 7 bases. CDR3 bases: TGCGCCAGCAGCCGCTTGGAGGCGGGGGGTCGGACCCAGTACTTC. Translating gives CASSRLEAGGRTQYF. Complete variable domain (other parts from reference TRBV5-1 and TRBJ2-5): KAGVTQTPRYLIKTRGQQVTLSCSPISGHRSVSWYQQTPGQGLQFLFEYFSETQRNKGNFPGRFSGRQFSNSRSEMNVSTLELGDSALYLCASSRLEAGGRTQYFGPGTRLLVL.

On this clonotype itself: A far larger clone is only one base removed, so a read error is likely. The rearrangement links TRBV7-2 to TRBJ2-1; D perhaps matches TRBD1 (6 bases). There are 15 residues in the CDR3. Trimming left V 0 bases short and J 10 bases short, with 16 bases between. The germline V gene has CDR1 SGHTA and CDR2 FQGNSA. This CDR3 reads CASSLAQGISYEQFF. For the CDR3, the DNA is TGTGCCAGCAGCTTAGCACAGGGTATCTCCTACGAGCAGTTCTTC.

This clonotype appeared many times. This rearrangement joins TRBV28 to TRBJ2-2; TRBD1 aligns across 9 bases. Losses at the gene ends were 6 bases for V and 6 bases for J; bases not matched to a gene: 8. Germline V gives CDR1 MDHEN, CDR2 SYDVKM. The CDR3 has 15 residues. CDR3 nucleotides: TGTGCCAGCAGCTCTCGGACAGGGGTGTCCGGGGAGCTGTTTTTT. This gives the protein CASSSRTGVSGELFF.

CDR3 region: CASSELALGGANTGELFF. In DNA form, the CDR3 reads TGCGCCAGCAGTGAGCTTGCCTTGGGGGGGGCGAACACCGGGGAGCTGTTTTTT. This chain joins TRBV10-1 and TRBJ2-2; 7 bases are a match to TRBD2. With 2 bases clipped from V and 0 bases from J, the junction kept 9 bases outside the gene matches. CDR3 length equals 18 residues. Per germline, CDR1 WNHNN and CDR2 SYGVQD (reference sequence).

This sequence joins TRBV18 and TRBJ2-3; D remains unclear. There are 13 residues in the CDR3. Trimming shortened V by 2 bases and J by 6 bases, and 9 bases separated the two germline ends. The germline V gene has CDR1 KGHSH and CDR2 LQKENI. CDR3: CASSPTHVDTQYF. In DNA, the CDR3 is TGTGCCAGCTCACCAACTCATGTGGATACGCAGTATTTT.

This clonotype was seen repeatedly, ten times or more. The V call is TRBV27, the J call TRBJ2-2; 8 bases are a match to TRBD2. This CDR3 contains 18 residues. Trimming cost V 6 bases and J 1 base; bases outside gene matches: 13. CDR1 MNHEY and CDR2 SMNVEV come from the germline V gene (reference sequence). This CDR3 reads CASSPEGLVNKNTGELFF. The CDR3 DNA is TGTGCCAGCAGCCCGGAGGGACTAGTAAACAAGAACACCGGGGAGCTGTTTTTT.

The chain carries TRBV20-1 and TRBJ2-5; 12 bases are a match to TRBD2. The CDR3 consists of 14 residues. The trim removed 4 bases at V and 5 bases at J, leaving 5 bases unmatched. Per the germline V gene, CDR1 is DFQATT and CDR2 is SNEGSKA (reference sequence). The CDR3 DNA reads TGCAGTGCTACTAGCGGGAGGGCCCTGGAGACCCAGTACTTC. Amino acids: CSATSGRALETQYF.

This clonotype has more than one count but fewer than ten. Mismatch with germline at one junction end may stem from a read error. The chain recombines TRBV28 with TRBJ1-1; D remains ambiguous. The V gene's germline CDR1 is MDHEN and CDR2 SYDVKM. The CDR3 loop spans 14 amino acids. The CDR3 reads CASTEQRRVTEASF. CDR3 sequence (DNA): TGTGCCAGCACCGAGCAACGACGGGTCACTGAAGCTTCCTTT.

The table lists this clonotype with many counts. The V call is TRBV6-1, the J call TRBJ2-5; tentatively, D is TRBD2 (6 bases). There are 18 residues in the CDR3. V shed 7 bases and J shed 3 bases, with 27 bases lying between them. Germline CDR1 reads MNHNS; CDR2 reads SASEGT. The CDR3 sequence is CASTKNLVLSGIEETQYF. In DNA form, the CDR3 reads TGTGCCAGCACCAAAAATCTCGTCCTTAGCGGAATCGAAGAGACCCAGTACTTC.

In this sample, this clonotype turned up a few times. The CDR3 here is CASSFPGGGQFF. CDR3 DNA: TGTGCCAGCAGTTTTCCCGGGGGGGGACAGTTCTTC. The gene calls are TRBV6-5 and TRBJ2-1, with 8 bases fitting TRBD2. V dropped 4 bases and J dropped 13; count of bases not matched to a gene: 6. The germline gives CDR1 MNHEY, CDR2 SVGAGI. The CDR3 runs to 12 residues.

On this clonotype: A read error is possible here, since a much larger clone lies one base away. Because it lacks the conserved phenylalanine or tryptophan at the end, this CDR3 is likely a read error. The DNA for the CDR3 is TGTGCCAGCAGCTTAGCGCAAGGAGCCAATGAGCAGTTCTCC. The encoded protein is CASSLAQGANEQFS. The chain recombines TRBV7-9 with TRBJ2-1; D is ambiguous. V was shortened by 0 bases and J by 6 bases, with 9 bases between the two germline ends. The germline CDR1 and CDR2 sequences are SEHNR and FQNEAQ (reference sequence). CDR3 length: 14 residues.

This clonotype has at least ten counts. Given the absence of the conserved phenylalanine or tryptophan at the CDR3 end, a read error is likely. No DNA is shown, since the ends of the CDR3 on it are uncertain; the CDR3 is the one TCRdb lists. The chain uses TRBV12-3 or TRBV12-4 and TRBJ1-1; TRBD1 was called by the table and not checked on the DNA. The CDR3 length equals 13 residues, ends included. The CDR3 protein is CASSFWGGTGSYV.

Ten or more counts support this clonotype. The chain links TRBV18 to TRBJ2-5, with D possibly called TRBD1 or TRBD2 (5 bases each). This CDR3 region has 14 residues. V was cut by 3 bases and J by 1 base, with 9 bases left in between. Per the germline V gene, CDR1 is KGHSH and CDR2 is LQKENI. CDR3 coding DNA: TGTGCCAGCTCACCGAGGGGAAGCCAAGAGACCCAGTACTTC. Translation: CASSPRGSQETQYF.

In the case of this clonotype: One base away lies a much larger clone, so this may be a sequencing read error. The chain is built from TRBV20-1 and TRBJ2-7; D unclear. Trimming cost V 6 bases and J 4 bases, with 16 bases left between them. The CDR3 covers 13 residues. Looked up from germline, CDR1 is DFQATT and CDR2 is SNEGSKA (reference sequence). CDR3 protein: CSAAHPLTYEQYF. The CDR3 nucleotides are TGCAGTGCCGCCCACCCATTAACTTACGAGCAGTACTTC.

This clonotype was counted between two and nine times. CDR3 in DNA: TGTGCCAGCAACGGGGACTTGAATGAAAAACTGTTTTTT. Amino acid sequence: CASNGDLNEKLFF. This rearrangement joins TRBV7-9 to TRBJ1-4, with a tentative D call TRBD1 (5 bases). There are 13 residues in the CDR3. Germline V CDR1 and CDR2: SEHNR, FQNEAQ (reference sequence). Trimming removed 7 bases from V and 5 bases from J, with 11 bases in between.

This clonotype has a handful of counts. The J gene is TRBJ2-5, the V gene TRBV5-1; either TRBD1 or TRBD2 may fit D (5 bases each). Germline CDR1 is SGHRS and CDR2 is YFSETQ. V lost 4 bases to trimming and J lost 5 bases, with 12 bases between them. This CDR3 comprises 13 residues. Here the CDR3 DNA reads TGCGCCAGCAGCCGTCCCGGGACGGAGACCCAGTACTTC. Residues: CASSRPGTETQYF.

This clonotype appeared a few times. The chain combines TRBV20-1 with TRBJ2-1, with 9 bases identical to TRBD2. The germline CDR1 and CDR2 sequences are DFQATT and SNEGSKA (reference sequence). This CDR3 has 17 amino acids. J gave up 6 bases and V 4 bases, and 16 bases lay outside the gene matches. The CDR3 nucleotides read TGCAGTGCTACCTTCCGCGATCTAGCGGGAAGTCTCAATGAGCAGTTCTTC. Its translation is CSATFRDLAGSLNEQFF.

Comments on this clonotype: A far more abundant clone sits one base away, making this likely a read error. The chain joins TRBV7-8 to TRBJ2-7; 9 positions agree with TRBD1. V shed 2 bases, J shed 1 base, and the junction held 9 bases outside the gene matches. CDR1 is SGHVS and CDR2 is FQNEAQ in the germline V gene. CDR3 length: 17 residues. CDR3 nucleotide sequence: TGTGCCAGCAGCTTATCTCAGGGGACAGGGAGTTCCTACGAGCAGTACTTC. Translation: CASSLSQGTGSSYEQYF.

This clonotype was seen a few times. The junction differs from germline at one of its ends, possibly a read error. This rearrangement joins TRBV20-1 to TRBJ2-7; TRBD2 aligns across 9 bases. This CDR3 has 14 residues. Germline lookup yields CDR1 DFQATT and CDR2 SNEGSKA (reference sequence). For the CDR3, the DNA is TGCAATGCTCGGACTAGCGAGAGCTCCTACGAGCAGTACTTC. It encodes CNARTSESSYEQYF.

The table lists this clonotype with a few counts. V gene TRBV3-1 combines with J gene TRBJ2-3, with no clear D. This CDR3 is 13 amino acids long. Trimming left V 4 bases short and J 4 bases short, with 9 bases between. CDR1 is LGHDT, CDR2 YNNKEL, per germline (reference sequence). CDR3 sequence: CASSLELPDTQYF. CDR3 DNA: TGTGCCAGCAGCCTGGAACTCCCAGATACGCAGTATTTT.

There are many counts of this clonotype. The chain joins TRBV28 to TRBJ2-2; 9 positions match TRBD1. Germline lookup yields CDR1 MDHEN and CDR2 SYDVKM. Trimming at V came to 3 bases and at J to 5 bases, leaving 7 bases not matched to a gene. The CDR3 totals 16 residues. Here the CDR3 reads CASSLWGQGLTGELFF. The CDR3, as DNA: TGTGCCAGCAGTTTGTGGGGACAGGGTTTAACCGGGGAGCTGTTTTTT.

V gene TRBV10-1 combines with J gene TRBJ2-3, with TRBD1 matching 9 bases. Germline assignment: CDR1 WNHNN and CDR2 SYGVQD (reference sequence). The CDR3 runs 15 residues. J lost 0 bases, V lost 6 bases, and 4 bases had no gene match. CDR3 in DNA: TGCGCCAGCAGCGAAGGACAGGGGAGCACAGATACGCAGTATTTT. Protein product: CASSEGQGSTDTQYF.

This clonotype was picked up many times. This chain connects TRBV2 to TRBJ1-1; D not resolved. The CDR3 extends over 14 amino acids. Germline V gene lookup returns CDR1 SNHLY and CDR2 FYNNEI. The V end lost 4 bases, the J end lost 3 bases, and 12 bases lay between the germline ends. The CDR3 DNA sequence: TGTGCCAGCAGTGCTATGGGTGGAGACACTGAAGCTTTCTTT. It codes for CASSAMGGDTEAFF.

This clonotype was counted ten times or more. The chain uses TRBV9 and TRBJ2-1; the D is unclear. This CDR3 has 11 amino acids. CDR1 and CDR2 (germline): SGDLS, YYNGEE. V was cut by 2 bases and J by 11 bases, with 8 bases left in between. CDR3 loop: CASSVGTQQFF. The CDR3 DNA sequence: TGTGCCAGCAGCGTCGGAACTCAGCAGTTCTTC.

The rearrangement links TRBV6-2 or TRBV6-3 to TRBJ2-1; 7 bases agree with TRBD2. Germline loops: CDR1 MNHEY, CDR2 SVGEGT. V dropped 5 bases and J dropped 5; count of bases not matched to a gene: 9. This CDR3 is 15 amino acids long. The CDR3 loop reads CASSEGGRINNEQFF. CDR3 in DNA: TGTGCCAGCAGTGAGGGCGGGAGAATCAACAATGAGCAGTTCTTC.

This clonotype appeared a single time. The rearrangement uses TRBV20-1 and TRBJ1-5, with D perhaps TRBD1 (6 bases). The CDR3 extends over 14 amino acids. Germline loops: CDR1 DFQATT, CDR2 SNEGSKA (reference sequence). Trimming took 0 bases from V and 7 from J, leaving 13 bases between them. The CDR3 region is CSARDPEGEQPQHF. The CDR3 region has the DNA TGCAGTGCTAGAGATCCGGAGGGGGAGCAGCCCCAGCATTTT.

This clonotype was seen a few times. The rearrangement links TRBV5-4 to TRBJ2-1; D is perhaps TRBD1 or TRBD2 (5 bases each). The V end was cut by 0 bases, the J end by 8 bases, with 12 bases between. This CDR3 has 14 residues. Germline V CDR1 and CDR2: SGHNT, YYREEE (reference sequence). The CDR3 nucleotides are TGTGCCAGCAGCTTGGCGGGGCCTACCCATGAGCAGTTCTTC. This encodes CASSLAGPTHEQFF.